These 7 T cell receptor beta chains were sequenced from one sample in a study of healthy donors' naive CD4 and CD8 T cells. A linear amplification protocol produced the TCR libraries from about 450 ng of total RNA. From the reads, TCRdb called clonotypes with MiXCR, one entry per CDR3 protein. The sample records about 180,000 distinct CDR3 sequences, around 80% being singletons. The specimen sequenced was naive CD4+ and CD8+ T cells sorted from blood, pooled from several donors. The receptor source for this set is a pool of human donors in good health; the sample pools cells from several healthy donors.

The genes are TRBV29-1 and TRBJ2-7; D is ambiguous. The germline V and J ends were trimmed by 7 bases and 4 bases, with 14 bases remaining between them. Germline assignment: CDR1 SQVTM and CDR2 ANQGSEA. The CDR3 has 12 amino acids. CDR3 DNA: TGCAGCGCCTGGATTTCTCGTTACGAGCAGTACTTC. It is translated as CSAWISRYEQYF.

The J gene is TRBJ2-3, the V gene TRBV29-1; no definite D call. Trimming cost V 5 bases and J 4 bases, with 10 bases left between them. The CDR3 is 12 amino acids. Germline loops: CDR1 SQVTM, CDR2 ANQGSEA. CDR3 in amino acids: CSVKRPADTQYF. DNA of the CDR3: TGCAGCGTTAAACGCCCCGCAGATACGCAGTATTTT.

The CDR3: CSVTPRDLVEQYF. CDR3 bases: TGCAGCGTTACGCCCCGGGACCTCGTCGAGCAGTACTTC. This chain uses TRBV29-1 with TRBJ2-7; the D call may be TRBD1 or TRBD2 (5 bases each). Trimming took off 5 bases at V and 6 bases at J, with 17 bases between the two ends. The CDR3 extends over 13 amino acids. Germline V CDR1 and CDR2: SQVTM, ANQGSEA.

CDR3 in amino acids: CSATGLSSYNEQFF. DNA of the CDR3: TGCAGCGCCACAGGGCTTAGCTCCTACAATGAGCAGTTCTTC. The V and J genes are TRBV29-1 and TRBJ2-1; TRBD1 is a possible D gene (6 bases). The CDR3 totals 14 residues. CDR1 SQVTM and CDR2 ANQGSEA come from the germline V gene. Trimming took 7 bases from V and 0 from J, leaving 13 bases between them.

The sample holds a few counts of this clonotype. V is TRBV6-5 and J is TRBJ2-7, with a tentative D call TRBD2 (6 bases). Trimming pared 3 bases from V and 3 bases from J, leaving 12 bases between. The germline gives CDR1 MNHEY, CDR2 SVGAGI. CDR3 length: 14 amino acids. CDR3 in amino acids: CASSYSQGLYEQYF. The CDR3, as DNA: TGTGCCAGCAGTTATAGTCAGGGACTCTACGAGCAGTACTTC.

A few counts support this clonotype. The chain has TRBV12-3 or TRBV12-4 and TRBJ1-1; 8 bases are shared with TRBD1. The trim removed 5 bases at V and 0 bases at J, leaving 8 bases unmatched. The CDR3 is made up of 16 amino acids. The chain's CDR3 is CASSRAGGRMNTEAFF. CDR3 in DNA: TGTGCCAGCAGTCGGGCAGGGGGCCGTATGAACACTGAAGCTTTCTTT.

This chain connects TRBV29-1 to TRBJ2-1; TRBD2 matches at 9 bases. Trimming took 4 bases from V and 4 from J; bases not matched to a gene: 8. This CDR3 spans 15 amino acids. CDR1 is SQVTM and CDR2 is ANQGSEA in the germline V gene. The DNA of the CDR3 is TGCAGCGTTGGGCTAGCGGGGATCTCTTACAATGAGCAGTTCTTC. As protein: CSVGLAGISYNEQFF.